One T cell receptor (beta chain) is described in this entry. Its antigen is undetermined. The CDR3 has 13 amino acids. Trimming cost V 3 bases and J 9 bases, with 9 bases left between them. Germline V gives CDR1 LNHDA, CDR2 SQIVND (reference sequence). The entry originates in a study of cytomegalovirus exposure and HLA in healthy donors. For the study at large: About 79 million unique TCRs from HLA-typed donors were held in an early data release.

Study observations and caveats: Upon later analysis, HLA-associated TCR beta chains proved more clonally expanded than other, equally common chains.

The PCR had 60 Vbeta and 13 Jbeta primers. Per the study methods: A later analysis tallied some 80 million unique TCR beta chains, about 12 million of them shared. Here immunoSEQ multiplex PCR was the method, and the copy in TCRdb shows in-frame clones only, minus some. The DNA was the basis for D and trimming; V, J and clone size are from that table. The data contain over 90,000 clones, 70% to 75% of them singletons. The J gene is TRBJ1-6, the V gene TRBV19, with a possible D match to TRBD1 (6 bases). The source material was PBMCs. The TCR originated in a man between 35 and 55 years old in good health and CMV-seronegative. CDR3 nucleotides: TGTGCCAGTAGTATCACAGGGAGTTCACCCCTCCACTTT. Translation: CASSITGSSPLHF.